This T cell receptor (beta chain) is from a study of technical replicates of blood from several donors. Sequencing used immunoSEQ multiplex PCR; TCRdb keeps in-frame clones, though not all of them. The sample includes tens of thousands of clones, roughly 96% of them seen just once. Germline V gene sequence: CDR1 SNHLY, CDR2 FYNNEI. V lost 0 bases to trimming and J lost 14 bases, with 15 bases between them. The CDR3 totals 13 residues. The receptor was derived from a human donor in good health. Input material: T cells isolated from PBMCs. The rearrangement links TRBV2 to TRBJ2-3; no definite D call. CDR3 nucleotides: TGTGCCAGCAGTGAAGCGGTCGGAGAGGTAGGGTATTTT. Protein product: CASSEAVGEVGYF.